Given below is one T cell receptor (beta chain) in context. Its specificity is unknown. Assay used: immunoSEQ multiplex PCR; TCRdb lists only in-frame clones, some missing. Of more than 90,000 clones detected, 85% to 90% appear once; the ten largest clones hold about 5.3%. Enrolled patients, whose metastatic non-small-cell lung cancer was chemo-refractory, received focal radiation plus CTLA-4 blockade with ipilimumab. This record comes from a study of radiotherapy plus CTLA-4 blockade in lung cancer. Study information: Objective response rate was 15% to 20%; disease control rate, around 33%. Study results and caveats: Expansion of tumor-derived TCR clones was observed in blood after radiotherapy plus ipilimumab. Alongside interferon-beta, early blood T cell clone dynamics were reportedly the best predictor of response.

The V gene's germline CDR1 is MNHNY and CDR2 SVGAGI (reference sequence). CDR3 length equals 15 residues. V was cut by 5 bases and J by 2 bases, with 14 bases left in between. The chain couples TRBV6-6 to TRBJ2-3, with D possibly matching TRBD1 (6 bases). Material: peripheral blood, obtained from a patient treated with radiotherapy plus ipilimumab. The clonotype originates from a human donor with non-small cell lung cancer that progressed on radiotherapy plus ipilimumab. The CDR3 bases are TGTGCCAGCAGTCCCTTGACAGGCCTCACAGATACGCAGTATTTT. It specifies CASSPLTGLTDTQYF.